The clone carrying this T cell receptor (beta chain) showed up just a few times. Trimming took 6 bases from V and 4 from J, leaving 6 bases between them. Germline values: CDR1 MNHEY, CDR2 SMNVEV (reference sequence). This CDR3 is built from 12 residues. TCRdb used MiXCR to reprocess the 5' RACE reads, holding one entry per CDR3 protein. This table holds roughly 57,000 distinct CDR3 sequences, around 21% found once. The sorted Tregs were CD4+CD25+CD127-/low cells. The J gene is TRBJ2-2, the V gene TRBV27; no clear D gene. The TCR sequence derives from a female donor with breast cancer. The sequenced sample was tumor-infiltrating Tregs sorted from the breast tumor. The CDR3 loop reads CASRQGTGELFF. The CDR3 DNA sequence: TGTGCCAGCAGGCAAGGCACCGGGGAGCTGTTTTTT.